Listed below are T cell receptor beta chains from one sample, sequenced in a study of cytomegalovirus exposure and HLA in healthy donors. Method: immunoSEQ multiplex PCR; TCRdb's copy keeps in-frame clones and lacks some. This sample yields 82,000 or so clones, of which 90% to 95% are seen a single time; approximately 0.7% belongs to the top ten. The sequencing input was PBMCs. These receptors all come from a man between 18 and 29 years old in good health and CMV-seronegative. Each CDR3 is given with its conserved first and last residue. D genes are given only for firm matches. Clone size is stated in some rows and not others, as once, few, many or a class when expanded.

CDR3 protein	CDR3 DNA	clone size	D gene	CDR3 length	V gene	J gene
CASSWPGVGVSEKLFF	TGTGCCAGCAGTTGGCCGGGGGTAGGCGTTAGTGAAAAACTGTTTTTT	-	-	16	TRBV28	TRBJ1-4
CASSSALAGGTEQYF	TGCGCCAGCAGCTCCGCTTTAGCGGGAGGGACTGAGCAGTACTTC	-	TRBD2	15	TRBV5-1	TRBJ2-7
CASSMRVGVTSYEQYF	TGTGCCAGTAGTATGAGGGTCGGAGTCACCTCCTACGAGCAGTACTTC	-	-	16	TRBV19	TRBJ2-7
CASSRGTALSGANVLTF	TGTGCCAGCAGCCGAGGGACAGCATTATCTGGGGCCAACGTCCTGACTTTC	-	TRBD1	17	TRBV14	TRBJ2-6
CASSYQLIAGVGEQYF	TGCGCCAGCAGCTACCAATTGATAGCGGGAGTGGGCGAGCAGTACTTC	-	TRBD2	16	TRBV5-1	TRBJ2-7
CAWAPGLSGEKLFF	TGTGCCTGGGCCCCGGGGTTGAGTGGGGAAAAACTGTTTTTT	once	-	14	TRBV30	TRBJ1-4
CAISEGSGGGETQYF	TGTGCCATCAGTGAAGGGTCGGGAGGAGGAGAGACCCAGTACTTC	-	TRBD2	15	TRBV10-3	TRBJ2-5
CASSFTSGRAGGELFF	TGTGCCAGCAGCTTCACTAGCGGGAGGGCCGGCGGGGAGCTGTTTTTT	-	TRBD2	16	TRBV7-3	TRBJ2-2
CASSITGSAYEQYF	TGTGCCAGCAGCATCACAGGGTCCGCCTACGAGCAGTACTTC	few	-	14	TRBV9	TRBJ2-7
CAISVGGDSYNEQFF	TGTGCCATCAGTGTGGGGGGAGACTCCTACAATGAGCAGTTCTTC	-	-	15	TRBV10-3	TRBJ2-1
CASSLGPSLRQGAKGANVLTF	TGTGCCAGCAGCTTGGGGCCTAGCCTAAGACAGGGGGCGAAAGGGGCCAACGTCCTGACTTTC	-	TRBD1	21	TRBV7-6	TRBJ2-6
CASSYSGTSTDTQYF	TGTGCCAGCAGTTATTCCGGGACTAGCACAGATACGCAGTATTTT	-	-	15	TRBV6-5	TRBJ2-3
CASSPMGSSPLHF	TGTGCCAGCTCACCGATGGGGAGTTCACCCCTCCACTTT	-	-	13	TRBV18	TRBJ1-6
CASSERERPMYGYTF	TGTGCCAGCAGTGAGCGGGAAAGGCCGATGTATGGCTACACCTTC	few	-	15	TRBV2	TRBJ1-2
CAWSFVRKNTEAFF	TGTGCCTGGAGTTTTGTGCGTAAGAACACTGAAGCTTTCTTT	once	-	14	TRBV30	TRBJ1-1
CASSGGTGNYGYTF	TGTGCCAGTAGTGGTGGGACAGGAAACTATGGCTACACCTTC	-	TRBD1	14	TRBV19	TRBJ1-2
CASSSRRDRADTQYF	TGTGCCAGCAGTTCCAGACGGGACAGGGCAGATACGCAGTATTTT	-	TRBD1	15	TRBV6-5	TRBJ2-3
CASSYESRTGTEAFF	TGTGCCAGCAGTTACGAGAGTCGGACGGGAACTGAAGCTTTCTTT	-	-	15	TRBV6-5	TRBJ1-1
CASSYSLQGAYEQYF	TGTGCCAGCAGTTACTCGTTGCAGGGGGCCTACGAGCAGTACTTC	-	TRBD1	15	TRBV6-5	TRBJ2-7
CASSEQGWGGEKLFF	TGTGCCAGCAGCGAACAGGGCTGGGGGGGTGAAAAACTGTTTTTT	-	-	15	TRBV5-4	TRBJ1-4
CASSQSPRGQTYSNQPQHF	TGCGCCAGCAGCCAAAGCCCAAGGGGGCAGACCTATAGCAATCAGCCCCAGCATTTT	-	TRBD1	19	TRBV4-1	TRBJ1-5
CASSLGEGGISLYSGANVLTF	TGTGCCAGCAGCTTAGGGGAGGGGGGAATCTCACTATACTCTGGGGCCAACGTCCTGACTTTC	-	-	21	TRBV7-8	TRBJ2-6
CASSPGEWTDTQYF	TGTGCCAGCTCACCAGGGGAGTGGACAGATACGCAGTATTTT	-	-	14	TRBV18	TRBJ2-3
CASSFDRGQGYTF	TGTGCCAGCAGCTTTGACAGGGGGCAGGGCTACACCTTC	-	TRBD1	13	TRBV5-6	TRBJ1-2
CASSLGALETQYF	TGTGCCAGCAGCTTAGGGGCTTTAGAGACCCAGTACTTC	-	-	13	TRBV7-6	TRBJ2-5
CASSYRKTSGRWETQYF	TGTGCCAGCAGCTACCGGAAAACTAGCGGGAGATGGGAGACCCAGTACTTC	-	TRBD2	17	TRBV13	TRBJ2-5